This TCR beta chain derives from a study of tumor-infiltrating lymphocytes in primary liver carcinoma. Study information: Tumor lesions were T1-T3 N0M0 and spanned roughly 4 to 10 cm. Study-wide findings and caveats: Among the pair types, tumor region pairs showed more overlap than tumor-adjacent and tumor-blood pairs. When set against blood, tumors had a significantly higher top-250-clone fraction (p = 0.039).

It was from around 20-30 mg of unsorted bulk tissue that RNA and DNA were co-extracted. The patients presented with primary liver carcinoma, which was managed through surgical resection. Priming with a constant-region primer yielded TCR beta cDNA from 450 to 600 ng total RNA. TCR beta libraries came from three nested multiplex PCR rounds using slightly modified ARM-PCR. TCRdb reprocessed the multiplex PCR reads with MiXCR, giving one entry per CDR3 protein. The sample carries 60,000 to 90,000 distinct CDR3 sequences, approximately 74% recorded once. On this clonotype itself: No antigen is known for it. One end of the junction fails to match germline, which may point to a read error.

The TCR originated in a man aged 40-49 years with primary liver carcinoma and hepatitis B virus infection. Sequenced material: liver tumor tissue from sampling region 4. The sample's subset: tumor region T4, right-lateral pole.

In nucleotides, the CDR3 is TGCGCCAGCAGCCTACGAGGCGGACAGGGGGCCTACGAGCACTACTTC. Its protein is CASSLRGGQGAYEHYF. The chain is built from TRBV4-1 and TRBJ2-7, with 11 bases lining up with TRBD1. The CDR3 consists of 16 residues. Germline CDR1 is MGHRA and CDR2 is YSYEKL.